Listed below are T cell receptor beta chains from one sample, sequenced in a study of identical twins. TCRdb analysed the 5' RACE reads with MiXCR anew, one entry per CDR3 protein. The sample carries nearly 900,000 distinct CDR3 sequences, more than 9% recorded once. The same sample was also studied in work on yellow fever vaccine responses in identical twins.

The sample comprised PBMCs. Source of these receptors: a young woman in good health. The conserved cysteine and the conserved F or W are not part of the CDR3 here.

V gene,J gene,CDR3 protein
TRBV4-1,TRBJ2-5,ASSPQWGQETQY
TRBV7-9,TRBJ2-3,ASSPESADTQY
TRBV2,TRBJ2-7,ASTGGPYEQY
TRBV12-3/TRBV12-4,TRBJ1-6,ASSPDGSYNSPLH
TRBV5-1,TRBJ2-1,ASSLFPGQGVNEQF
TRBV5-1,TRBJ2-1,ASSLSAYNEQF
TRBV24-1,TRBJ2-1,ATSEGPGMNEQF
TRBV5-1,TRBJ2-1,ASSLGAGSSYNEQF
TRBV3-1,TRBJ2-7,ASSQDWGQSEQY
TRBV12-3/TRBV12-4,TRBJ2-5,ASSSVKREETQY
TRBV29-1,TRBJ1-5,SAEVDRTANNQPQH
TRBV12-3/TRBV12-4,TRBJ2-2,ASSLGGLAGFGELF
TRBV19,TRBJ2-1,ASSRSRNEQF
TRBV6-5,TRBJ2-2,ASSYLSGGAGNTGELF
TRBV10-2,TRBJ1-5,ASSKQPLSNQPQH
TRBV6-4,TRBJ2-4,ASSDGAKNIQY
TRBV27,TRBJ2-2,ASTPKGRTNTGELF
TRBV5-1,TRBJ2-3,ASSTLSTDTQY
TRBV9,TRBJ2-7,ASSVGTSVDYEQY
TRBV3-1,TRBJ2-1,ASSQRISATSYNEQF
TRBV12-3/TRBV12-4,TRBJ2-2,AISLALATKRNTGELF
TRBV5-1,TRBJ2-1,ASSGRGLDNEQF
TRBV18,TRBJ2-1,ASSPTGPEQF
TRBV4-1,TRBJ2-2,ASSQEGRGELF
TRBV3-1,TRBJ2-5,ASSNQDYPGQVRETQY
TRBV5-1,TRBJ1-2,ASSPDNNYGYT
TRBV28,TRBJ2-1,ASTPVLSGRDEQF
TRBV12-3/TRBV12-4,TRBJ1-2,ASSLRDRGSYGYT
TRBV3-1,TRBJ1-6,ASSQDWKTGNYNSPLH
TRBV15,TRBJ2-1,ATSKRTGGDVGGQF
TRBV14,TRBJ2-5,ASSTLDRAGSETQY
TRBV7-6,TRBJ2-2,ASSLEADVGELF
TRBV9,TRBJ1-1,ASSQTPDLNTEAF
TRBV12-3/TRBV12-4,TRBJ1-6,ASSLGRSYNSPLH
TRBV6-2/TRBV6-3,TRBJ2-7,ASSYLFEPAGATYEQY
TRBV4-2,TRBJ2-7,ASSQSGQRTYEQY